The 30 T cell receptor beta chains reported below all come from one sample, sequenced in a study of T cell responses to AZD1222 COVID-19 vaccine. Data came from immunoSEQ multiplex PCR; TCRdb stores just in-frame clones and leaves some out. Altogether roughly 99,000 clones are present, approximately 89% being singletons, with the ten largest covering 20% to 25%. The sample here was peripheral blood, taken on day 0 of AZD1222 vaccination. The origin of the receptors is an adult in good health.

V and J are TRBV3-1 (or the pseudogene TRBV3-2) and TRBJ2-3; TRBD1 is a possible D gene (5 bases). Trimming took 0 bases from V and 9 from J, leaving 10 bases between them. The CDR3 runs 13 residues. Germline V gene lookup returns CDR1 LGHDT and CDR2 YNNKEL (reference sequence). CDR3 in amino acids: CASSQDLGETQYF. DNA of the CDR3: TGTGCCAGCAGCCAAGATTTAGGGGAAACGCAGTATTTT.

V is TRBV3-1 (or the pseudogene TRBV3-2) and J is TRBJ1-4; 7 nucleotides align to TRBD1. The CDR3 sequence is 15 residues long. The V gene end was trimmed by 3 bases and the J gene end by 4 bases; junction bases not matched to a gene: 5. The germline gives CDR1 LGHDT, CDR2 YNNKEL (reference sequence). The CDR3 spells CASSHGDSLNEKLFF. CDR3 DNA: TGTGCCAGCAGCCATGGGGACAGCCTTAATGAAAAACTGTTTTTT.

The genes are TRBV5-3 and TRBJ2-7; possibly TRBD1 for D (6 bases). TRBV5-3 is recorded as an ORF, its role being uncertain. This CDR3 spans 13 amino acids. Trimming removed 4 bases from V and 0 bases from J, with 8 bases in between. DNA for the CDR3: TGTGCCAGAAGCACGGACAGCTCCTACGAGCAGTACTTC. Translation gives CARSTDSSYEQYF.

The rearrangement joins TRBV5-6 to TRBJ1-2; D unresolved. The CDR3 extends over 18 amino acids. V was trimmed by 4 bases and J by 1 base, leaving 23 bases between them. Germline CDR1 reads SGHDT; CDR2 reads YYEEEE. The CDR3 here is CASSTASLGRVNNYGYTF. CDR3 nucleotides: TGTGCCAGCAGCACGGCTTCCTTGGGGAGGGTGAATAACTATGGCTACACCTTC.

The rearrangement links TRBV5-1 to TRBJ1-1; TRBD1 agrees at 7 bases. CDR1 is SGHRS and CDR2 is YFSETQ in the germline V gene. The CDR3 covers 16 residues. V dropped 4 bases and J dropped 4; count of bases not matched to a gene: 13. CDR3 nucleotide sequence: TGCGCCAGCAGCGCCCTTCCTTACCCAGGGGGCACTGAAGCTTTCTTT. Its translation: CASSALPYPGGTEAFF.

This sequence joins TRBV3-1 (or the pseudogene TRBV3-2) and TRBJ2-7; D is uncertain. Germline lookup yields CDR1 LGHDT and CDR2 YNNKEL (reference sequence). The CDR3 spans 13 residues. V lost 2 bases and J 7 bases, leaving 12 bases between the germline ends. As DNA, the CDR3 is TGTGCCAGCAGCCAATACTGGGTCGGGGAGCAGTACTTC. The encoded protein is CASSQYWVGEQYF.

This clone was detected once. The V call is TRBV6-5, the J call TRBJ1-1, with D possibly TRBD1 on 5 matching bases. The V gene lost 2 bases and the J gene lost 1 base, with 8 bases spanning the gap. This CDR3 comprises 14 residues. Germline loops: CDR1 MNHEY, CDR2 SVGAGI. The CDR3 bases are TGTGCCAGCAGTTACCTGGGACCGAACACTGAAGCTTTCTTT. Encoded protein: CASSYLGPNTEAFF.

V and J are TRBV5-1 and TRBJ1-1; D might be TRBD1 (6 bases). Between the trimmed V and J ends, which lost 4 bases and 3 bases, there was a span of 19 bases. The CDR3 has 16 residues. Per the germline V gene, CDR1 is SGHRS and CDR2 is YFSETQ. DNA for the CDR3: TGCGCCAGCAGCGACGGGTCGGGGGGCTACGACACTGAAGCTTTCTTT. Encoded protein: CASSDGSGGYDTEAFF.

The chain links TRBV25-1 to TRBJ2-5; D not resolved. The CDR3 extends over 12 amino acids. Germline loops: CDR1 MGHDK, CDR2 SYGVNS. Trimming left V 8 bases short and J 7 bases short, with 14 bases between. DNA of the CDR3: TGTGCCAGCCAAGACCAGAAAGGGACCCAGTACTTC. This encodes CASQDQKGTQYF.

The chain has TRBV13 and TRBJ2-5; 11 bases agree with TRBD1. The CDR3 extends over 15 amino acids. V trimming: 0 bases; J trimming: 4 bases; junction bases outside the gene matches: 1. Per germline, CDR1 PRHDT and CDR2 FYEKMQ (reference sequence). This CDR3 is CASSLGGTGGETQYF. For the CDR3, the DNA is TGTGCCAGCAGCTTAGGCGGGACAGGGGGAGAGACCCAGTACTTC.

This chain links TRBV29-1 with TRBJ2-2; tentative D call: TRBD2 (5 bases). Germline V gene lookup returns CDR1 SQVTM and CDR2 ANQGSEA. The CDR3 loop spans 13 amino acids. V was shortened by 7 bases and J by 5 bases, with 14 bases between the two germline ends. The CDR3 DNA follows: TGCAGCGCCCGCGAGGGTCATACCGGGGAGCTGTTTTTT. It specifies CSAREGHTGELFF.

CDR3 sequence reads: CASSWTGTQPQHF. The CDR3 DNA follows: TGTGCCAGCAGTTGGACAGGGACGCAGCCCCAGCATTTT. This chain uses TRBV28 with TRBJ1-5; 8 bases match TRBD1. Germline CDR1 reads MDHEN; CDR2 reads SYDVKM. The CDR3 is 13 amino acids. Trimming cost V 4 bases and J 7 bases; bases outside gene matches: 3.

For this clone: This sample also contains other DNA sequences that code for the same CDR3. V gene TRBV7-2 combines with J gene TRBJ2-3; D possibly matches TRBD1 or TRBD2 (5 bases each). Germline assignment: CDR1 SGHTA and CDR2 FQGNSA. The CDR3 length is 15 residues. The ends were cut back, 1 base at V and 0 bases at J, with 8 bases in the middle. Here the CDR3 reads CASSLGGVSTDTQYF. The CDR3 DNA is TGTGCCAGCAGCTTAGGAGGGGTCAGCACAGATACGCAGTATTTT. The full variable domain, rest sourced from reference TRBV7-2 and TRBJ2-3, is GAGVSQSPSNKVTEKGKDVELRCDPISGHTALYWYRQSLGQGLEFLIYFQGNSAPDKSGLPSDRFSAERTGGSVSTLTIQRTQQEDSAVYLCASSLGGVSTDTQYFGPGTRLTVL.

The chain couples TRBV7-8 to TRBJ1-1; D ambiguous. The CDR3 is 14 amino acids. The V gene's germline CDR1 is SGHVS and CDR2 FQNEAQ. Trimming took 5 bases from V and 4 from J, leaving 14 bases between them. CDR3 residues: CASSLLDYSTEAFF. The CDR3, as DNA: TGTGCCAGCAGCCTTCTAGATTACAGCACTGAAGCTTTCTTT. Supplemented by reference TRBV7-8 and TRBJ1-1, the full variable domain reads GAGVSQSPRYKVAKRGQDVALRCDPISGHVSLFWYQQALGQGPEFLTYFQNEAQLDKSGLPSDRFFAERPEGSVSTLKIQRTQQEDSAVYLCASSLLDYSTEAFFGQGTRLTVV.

The rearrangement joins TRBV11-2 to TRBJ2-1, with 10 bases aligning to TRBD2. Per germline, CDR1 SGHAT and CDR2 FQNNGV. The CDR3 has 18 amino acids. V trimming: 6 bases; J trimming: 9 bases; junction bases outside the gene matches: 20. As DNA, the CDR3 is TGTGCCAGCAGTTCGGTTCGACCGGGACTAGCGCCGCCAGGTGAGCAGTTCTTC. This encodes CASSSVRPGLAPPGEQFF.

Here the CDR3 DNA reads TGTGCCAGCAGTTTACTAGCGGGGGGGCAAGAGACCCAGTACTTC. Translation: CASSLLAGGQETQYF. The rearrangement links TRBV6-5 to TRBJ2-5; TRBD2 matches 13 bases. Germline CDR1 and CDR2: MNHEY and SVGAGI. The CDR3 runs to 15 residues. V lost 4 bases and J lost 2; bases outside the gene matches: 1.

This chain connects TRBV7-8 to TRBJ1-6; 9 bases match TRBD1. Germline V gives CDR1 SGHVS, CDR2 FQNEAQ. V was clipped by 6 bases and J by 10 bases; unmatched bases: 7. There are 14 residues in the CDR3. CDR3 in DNA: TGTGCCAGCAGTCAGGGACAGGGTGGGTCACCCCTCCACTTT. Its protein product is CASSQGQGGSPLHF.

The chain links TRBV7-2 to TRBJ1-2; D may be TRBD1 (6 bases). Germline CDR1 SGHTA, CDR2 FQGNSA. This CDR3 contains 16 residues. Between the trimmed V and J ends, which lost 2 bases and 3 bases, there was a span of 16 bases. DNA for the CDR3: TGTGCCAGCAGCTTAAGGCCCCCGGACAGCTACTATGGCTACACCTTC. Protein: CASSLRPPDSYYGYTF.

J is TRBJ1-4 and V is TRBV5-1, with TRBD1 matching 10 bases. Germline V gene lookup returns CDR1 SGHRS and CDR2 YFSETQ. Unmatched junction bases numbered 10, after V lost 3 bases and J lost 2 bases. The CDR3 totals 18 residues. The CDR3: CASSSPRGQGSTNEKLFF. As DNA, the CDR3 is TGCGCCAGCAGCTCACCGAGGGGACAGGGGAGTACTAATGAAAAACTGTTTTTT.

This chain uses TRBV27 with TRBJ1-2, with no clear D. CDR1 is MNHEY and CDR2 is SMNVEV in the germline V gene (reference sequence). The CDR3 consists of 15 residues. V lost 6 bases and J 0 bases, leaving 14 bases between the germline ends. CDR3 in DNA: TGTGCCAGCAGCCCAGTCCCCGGTTCTAACTATGGCTACACCTTC. It codes for CASSPVPGSNYGYTF.

By sample share, this clone is medium-sized. The junction differs from germline at one of its ends, possibly a read error. The V and J genes are TRBV19 and TRBJ1-5; 8 bases line up with TRBD1. In germline, CDR1 is LNHDA, CDR2 SQIVND (reference sequence). This CDR3 spans 14 amino acids. The CDR3 spells CASTIGQGGQPQHF. As DNA, the CDR3 is TGTGCCAGTACTATAGGACAGGGTGGTCAGCCCCAGCATTTT.

This clone was seen only a few times. The chain links TRBV11-2 to TRBJ2-7; TRBD2 aligns across 7 bases. From germline, CDR1 is SGHAT and CDR2 FQNNGV. Trimming cost V 5 bases and J 0 bases; bases outside gene matches: 7. The CDR3 has 15 residues. CDR3 sequence (DNA): TGTGCCAGCAGCGGGGAGCGGGGCTCCTCCTACGAGCAGTACTTC. The encoded protein is CASSGERGSSYEQYF.

The V gene is TRBV7-9, the J gene TRBJ2-1; the D gene is possibly TRBD2 (6 bases). The CDR3 consists of 15 residues. V was clipped by 5 bases and J by 7 bases, with 18 bases between them. The germline V gene has CDR1 SEHNR and CDR2 FQNEAQ (reference sequence). CDR3 loop: CASSQGGKGRNEQFF. The CDR3 DNA is TGTGCCAGCAGCCAAGGAGGGAAGGGACGGAATGAGCAGTTCTTC.

The rearrangement links TRBV3-1 (or the pseudogene TRBV3-2) to TRBJ1-1; D not certain. The V end was cut by 8 bases, the J end by 5 bases, with 21 bases between. Per the germline V gene, CDR1 is LGHDT and CDR2 is YNNKEL (reference sequence). The CDR3 extends over 15 amino acids. The CDR3 loop is CASLPSPGTSTEAFF. The DNA for the CDR3 is TGTGCCAGCCTACCCTCCCCGGGCACTTCAACTGAAGCTTTCTTT.

The rearrangement joins TRBV4-3 to TRBJ1-4; a possible D gene is TRBD1 (5 bases). V was shortened by 1 base and J by 4 bases, with 10 bases between the two germline ends. The germline V gene has CDR1 LGHNA and CDR2 YSLEER. This CDR3 is 15 amino acids long. The CDR3: CASSQGAGFNEKLFF. The CDR3 bases are TGCGCCAGCAGCCAAGGAGCAGGGTTTAATGAAAAACTGTTTTTT.

The CDR3 DNA follows: TGTGCCAGCAGCCCTCGGGAGCAGCTGAACACTGAAGCTTTCTTT. As protein: CASSPREQLNTEAFF. The chain has TRBV11-2 and TRBJ1-1; D call uncertain. This CDR3 has 15 amino acids. V lost 5 bases and J 0 bases, leaving 13 bases between the germline ends. The V gene's germline CDR1 is SGHAT and CDR2 FQNNGV.

V usage is TRBV29-1 and J usage is TRBJ2-2, with a possible D match to TRBD2 (6 bases). V shed 4 bases and J shed 2 bases, with 11 bases lying between them. The germline gives CDR1 SQVTM, CDR2 ANQGSEA. The CDR3 runs 14 residues. The CDR3 bases are TGCAGCGTTGTTTCCGGGACTAACACCGGGGAGCTGTTTTTT. Translation gives CSVVSGTNTGELFF.

The chain links TRBV6-5 to TRBJ1-3; D perhaps matches TRBD1 (5 bases). The germline V gene has CDR1 MNHEY and CDR2 SVGAGI. V gave up 4 bases and J gave up 4 bases, with 17 bases separating them. The CDR3 covers 16 residues. Here the CDR3 reads CASSLNRQGWGNTIYF. In DNA form, the CDR3 reads TGTGCCAGCAGTTTGAACCGCCAGGGTTGGGGAAACACCATATATTTT.

DNA for the CDR3: TGCGCCAGCAGCTATGCTAGCGGAGCTGTGGAGACCCAGTACTTC. It yields the protein CASSYASGAVETQYF. J is TRBJ2-5 and V is TRBV5-1; 7 bases are shared with TRBD2. After removal of 3 bases from V and 5 bases from J, the junction contained 10 bases not matched to a gene. The CDR3 consists of 15 residues. CDR1 and CDR2 (germline): SGHRS, YFSETQ.

The chain's CDR3 is CASSRRQGAGELFF. The CDR3 nucleotides read TGTGCCAGTAGCCGAAGACAGGGTGCCGGGGAGCTGTTTTTT. This chain connects TRBV19 to TRBJ2-2, with 7 bases identical to TRBD1. The V gene's germline CDR1 is LNHDA and CDR2 SQIVND (reference sequence). V lost 6 bases, J lost 6 bases, and 7 bases stayed unmatched. This CDR3 has 14 residues.